A single count supports the clone carrying this TCR beta chain. Its antigen is undetermined. These data originate in a study of cytomegalovirus exposure and HLA in healthy donors. The PCR made use of 60 Vbeta and 13 Jbeta primers. Using immunoSEQ multiplex PCR, the repertoire was profiled, and TCRdb retains in-frame clones only, with some absent. The top ten hold around 12% of the sample, which has over 95,000 clones, 76% seen once. Study-wide results and limits: Earlier analysis found most TCR beta V segments productive about 90% or about 30% of the time. Confirmation in vitro established that three CMV-associated chains were specific for CMV antigens.

Germline V gives CDR1 DFQATT, CDR2 SNEGSKA (reference sequence). V lost 5 bases, J lost 5 bases, and 9 bases lay in between. CDR3 length equals 11 residues. This chain uses TRBV20-1 with TRBJ2-5; D is ambiguous. The source material was PBMCs. This receptor was identified in a woman aged 40 to 49 in good health and CMV-seropositive. The CDR3: CSASSMETQYF. DNA for the CDR3: TGCAGTGCTTCTAGTATGGAGACCCAGTACTTC.